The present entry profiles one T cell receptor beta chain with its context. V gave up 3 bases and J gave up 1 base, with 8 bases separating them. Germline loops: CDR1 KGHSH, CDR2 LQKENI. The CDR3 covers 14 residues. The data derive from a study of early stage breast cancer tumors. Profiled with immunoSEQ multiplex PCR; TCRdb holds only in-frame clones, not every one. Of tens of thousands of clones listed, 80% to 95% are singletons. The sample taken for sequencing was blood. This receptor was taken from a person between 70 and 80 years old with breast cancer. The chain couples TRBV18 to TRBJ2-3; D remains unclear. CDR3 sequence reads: CASSPQLGTDTQYF. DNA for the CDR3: TGTGCCAGCTCACCGCAGTTGGGCACAGATACGCAGTATTTT.